The 8 T cell receptor beta chains below come from one sample, sequenced in a study of T cell changes during pregnancy in multiple sclerosis. Profiled with immunoSEQ multiplex PCR; TCRdb holds only in-frame clones, not every one. The table lists roughly 48,000 clones, 85% to 95% of them singletons. The sequencing here drew on CD4+ T cells from peripheral blood mononuclear cells, taken in the second trimester of pregnancy. These receptor sequences come from a female donor in good health, enrolled as a control in a pregnancy study.

This clone was found once. V gene TRBV7-9 combines with J gene TRBJ1-4, with 9 bases lining up with TRBD1. V was pared by 5 bases and J by 3 bases, with 1 base of the junction left unmatched. The V gene's germline CDR1 is SEHNR and CDR2 FQNEAQ (reference sequence). The CDR3 is 14 amino acids. The CDR3 sequence: CASSRDRANEKLFF. The DNA of the CDR3 is TGTGCCAGCAGCCGGGACAGGGCTAATGAAAAACTGTTTTTT. Supplemented by reference TRBV7-9 and TRBJ1-4, the full variable domain reads DTGVSQNPRHKITKRGQNVTFRCDPISEHNRLYWYRQTLGQGPEFLTYFQNEAQLEKSRLLSDRFSAERPKGSFSTLEIQRTEQGDSAMYLCASSRDRANEKLFFGSGTQLSVL.

This chain connects TRBV9 to TRBJ2-3; 8 bases align to TRBD2. Germline values: CDR1 SGDLS, CDR2 YYNGEE. The CDR3 runs 19 residues. V gave up 4 bases and J gave up 1 base; unmatched junction bases: 17. CDR3 in DNA: TGTGCCAGCAGCAGGCAAGCGGGAGTCGGCAAAGTGGGCACAGATACGCAGTATTTT. Its protein product is CASSRQAGVGKVGTDTQYF.

The V gene is TRBV28, the J gene TRBJ1-1; no reliable D call. Germline CDR1 reads MDHEN; CDR2 reads SYDVKM. CDR3 length: 13 amino acids. V was cut by 6 bases and J by 0 bases, with 8 bases left in between. The CDR3, as DNA: TGTGCCAGCAGAGCGCCCATGAACACTGAAGCTTTCTTT. It codes for CASRAPMNTEAFF.

In DNA form, the CDR3 reads TGCGCCAGCAGGCAGGGCCCTGAGCAGTTCTTC. Its protein product is CASRQGPEQFF. The V and J genes are TRBV5-1 and TRBJ2-1; D perhaps matches TRBD1 (5 bases). V lost 5 bases to trimming and J lost 9 bases, with 9 bases between them. Germline V lookup: CDR1 SGHRS, CDR2 YFSETQ. The CDR3 covers 11 residues.

The V call is TRBV5-1, the J call TRBJ2-5, with D perhaps TRBD1 (5 bases). The CDR3 extends over 16 amino acids. Germline CDR1 reads SGHRS; CDR2 reads YFSETQ. Between the trimmed V and J ends, which lost 0 bases and 5 bases, there was a span of 17 bases. The CDR3 reads CASSLGSVQGGETQYF. For the CDR3, the DNA is TGCGCCAGCAGCTTGGGATCGGTCCAGGGTGGCGAGACCCAGTACTTC.

The genes are TRBV11-2 and TRBJ2-1, with 7 bases aligning to TRBD2. The CDR3 contains 17 residues. The ends lost 2 bases at V and 6 bases at J; junction bases unmatched: 13. CDR1 is SGHAT and CDR2 is FQNNGV in the germline V gene. The DNA for the CDR3 is TGTGCCAGCAGCTTACCCGGGACTACCCGCCCTGGCAATGAGCAGTTCTTC. Its translation: CASSLPGTTRPGNEQFF.

This chain uses TRBV7-2 with TRBJ2-7; 10 positions agree with TRBD1. The germline V gene encodes CDR1 SGHTA and CDR2 FQGNSA. The CDR3 is 17 residues long. J gave up 0 bases and V 3 bases, and 8 bases lay outside the gene matches. In DNA form, the CDR3 reads TGTGCCAGCAGCTTCGGGGCCGGGACAGGGGCCTCCTACGAGCAGTACTTC. This encodes CASSFGAGTGASYEQYF.

The chain recombines TRBV28 with TRBJ2-7; TRBD2 agrees at 9 bases. CDR3 length equals 14 residues. Germline V gene sequence: CDR1 MDHEN, CDR2 SYDVKM. After removal of 7 bases from V and 7 bases from J, the junction contained 11 bases not matched to a gene. The CDR3, as DNA: TGTGCCAGCACCCTTGGCGGGAGGGCCGTAGAGCAGTACTTC. The encoded protein is CASTLGGRAVEQYF.